This T cell receptor (beta chain) was captured by sequencing in a study of Ad26.COV2.S vaccination and SARS-CoV-2 variants. The overall study: Ad26.COV2.S given intramuscularly, once or twice 56 days apart. Overall study findings and caveats: Vaccinees and placebo recipients showed similar non-spike TCR breadth.

The CDR3 loop spans 16 amino acids. Trimming shortened V by 5 bases and J by 10 bases, and 24 bases separated the two germline ends. Germline assignment: CDR1 PRHDT and CDR2 FYEKMQ (reference sequence). Comment on this clone: As yet, its antigen is unknown.

Treatment reported: roughly 20 received Ad26.COV2.S at low or high dose, single or two shots; about 5 received placebo; per-sample allocation not given. Sample collection was performed on day 63 after the first vaccine or placebo injection. Generated by immunoSEQ multiplex PCR, the TCRdb table keeps only in-frame clones and is missing some. Of roughly 380,000 clones in the sample, approximately 88% were seen once. The source of this sequence is a person aged 18-65 years who received the Ad26.COV2.S COVID-19 vaccine or a placebo. The sequenced sample was peripheral blood, obtained in a trial of Ad26.COV2.S vaccine versus placebo. The chain joins TRBV13 to TRBJ2-1, with D maybe TRBD1 (6 bases). CDR3 bases: TGTGCCAGCAGCCAAGCTCCAGGACAGTATTCACCAGAGCAGTTCTTC. Translating gives CASSQAPGQYSPEQFF. Filled out from reference TRBV13 and TRBJ2-1, the complete variable domain reads AAGVIQSPRHLIKEKRETATLKCYPIPRHDTVYWYQQGPGQDPQFLISFYEKMQSDKGSIPDRFSAQQFSDYHSELNMSSLELGDSALYFCASSQAPGQYSPEQFFGPGTRLTVL.